The present T cell receptor beta chain was sequenced within a study of OX40 agonist ivuxolimab in advanced cancers. As for the study in general: Three individuals attained partial responses, comprising one hepatocellular carcinoma case and two cutaneous melanoma cases.

Profiled with immunoSEQ multiplex PCR; TCRdb holds only in-frame clones, not every one. The repertoire consists of about 44,000 clones, with approximately 84% occurring once and the leading ten covering 5% to 6%. CDR1 SGHVS and CDR2 FNYEAQ come from the germline V gene. V lost 0 bases and J 4 bases, leaving 9 bases between the germline ends. This CDR3 region has 14 residues. The chain is built from TRBV7-6 and TRBJ2-5; D may be TRBD1 (5 bases). This material consisted of CD4+ or CD8+ T cells sorted from blood, taken in a trial of the OX40 agonist ivuxolimab. The source is an adult with an advanced solid tumor such as melanoma, head and neck, liver or kidney cancer. The CDR3 loop reads CASSLAAGRETQYF. CDR3 bases: TGTGCCAGCAGCTTAGCGGCAGGGCGAGAGACCCAGTACTTC.